Described below is a single T cell receptor (beta chain) sequence and its context. Via MiXCR, TCRdb re-called the RACE reads, giving one row per CDR3 protein. This table holds fewer than 350,000 distinct CDR3 sequences, about 7.7% found once. Germline CDR1 reads SNHLY; CDR2 reads FYNNEI. Trimming pared 3 bases from V and 9 bases from J, leaving 11 bases between. CDR3 length: 12 amino acids. The data belong to a study of human T cells and chemical hapten exposure. Time point: pre-sensitization, week 0. Treatment of the sample: therapeutic diphenylcyclopropenone sensitization with weekly scalp DPC. This receptor was identified in a man between 18 and 35 years old with alopecia areata. Some clones in this sample may be carry-over from other donors' samples. This chain links TRBV2 with TRBJ1-1; tentative D call: TRBD1 (5 bases). The sample was whole blood, taken in connection with sensitization to the hapten diphenylcyclopropenone (DPC). The CDR3 here is CASSDQGSKAFF. DNA for the CDR3: TGTGCCAGCAGTGACCAGGGTTCTAAAGCTTTCTTT.